Below, one T cell receptor (beta chain) is given with its context. V dropped 6 bases and J dropped 6 bases, with 11 bases sitting between them. The germline V gene encodes CDR1 MNHEY and CDR2 SMNVEV (reference sequence). The CDR3 loop spans 12 amino acids. The PCR ran on 60 Vbeta and 13 Jbeta primers. The repertoire was sequenced with immunoSEQ multiplex PCR; TCRdb's copy has only in-frame clones and lacks some. The table lists around 65,000 clones, approximately 83% of them singletons. The sample is drawn from a study of cytomegalovirus exposure and HLA in healthy donors. Study in general: Earlier findings included roughly 100 million unique TCR beta sequences obtained from around 180 million T cells.

The receptor's source is a female donor in good health and CMV-seronegative. Material for sequencing was PBMCs. The chain joins TRBV27 to TRBJ2-5; possible D gene TRBD1, 6 bases. The CDR3 is CASSVQGQTQYF. The CDR3 nucleotides are TGTGCCAGCAGCGTACAGGGACAGACCCAGTACTTC.